The T cell receptor (beta chain) described here comes from a study of Tregs in tolerant kidney transplant recipients. General observations from the study: Tregs expanded with activated donor B cells seemed most donor-specific. Biological reproducibility was not directly addressed in this study.

The CDR3 is 14 amino acids. CDR1 is KGHSH, CDR2 LQKENI, per germline. Trimming took off 3 bases at V and 0 bases at J, with 8 bases between the two ends. Libraries were prepared by immunoSEQ multiplex PCR; TCRdb keeps only in-frame clonotypes and omits some of them. Its clone listing holds 50,000 to 65,000 clones. Notes on this clone: Its antigen is as yet unknown. The sequence runs out 3 residues before the end of the CDR3; the remainder is reconstructed from the germline J gene.

The receptor comes from a human donor who received a combined kidney and bone marrow transplant. The material was CD4+ T cells from blood, obtained before the transplant. The chain is built from TRBV18 and TRBJ1-1; the D gene is possibly TRBD1 (6 bases). CDR3 amino acids: CASSPTGMNTEAFF. The covered CDR3 bases are TGTGCCAGCTCACCGACAGGAATGAACACTGAA.